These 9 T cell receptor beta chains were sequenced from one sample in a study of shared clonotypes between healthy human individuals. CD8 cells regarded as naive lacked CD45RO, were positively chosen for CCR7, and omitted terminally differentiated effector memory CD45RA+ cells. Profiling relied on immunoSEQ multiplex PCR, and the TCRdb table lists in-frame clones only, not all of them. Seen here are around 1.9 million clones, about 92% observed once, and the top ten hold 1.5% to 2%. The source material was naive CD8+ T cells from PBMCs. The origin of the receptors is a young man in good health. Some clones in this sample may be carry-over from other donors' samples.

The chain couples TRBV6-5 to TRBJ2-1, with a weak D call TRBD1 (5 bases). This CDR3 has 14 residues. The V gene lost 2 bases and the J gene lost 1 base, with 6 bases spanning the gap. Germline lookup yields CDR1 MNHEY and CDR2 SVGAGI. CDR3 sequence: CASSYDSSYNEQFF. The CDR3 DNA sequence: TGTGCCAGCAGTTACGACAGTTCCTACAATGAGCAGTTCTTC.

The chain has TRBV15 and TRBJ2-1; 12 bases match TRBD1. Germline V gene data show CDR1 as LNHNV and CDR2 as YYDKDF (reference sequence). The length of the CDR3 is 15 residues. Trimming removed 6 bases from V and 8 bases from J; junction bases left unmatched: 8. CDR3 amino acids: CATRQPGQGAYEQFF. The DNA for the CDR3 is TGTGCCACCAGACAACCGGGACAGGGGGCCTATGAGCAGTTCTTC. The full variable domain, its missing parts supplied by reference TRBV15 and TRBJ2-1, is DAMVIQNPRYQVTQFGKPVTLSCSQTLNHNVMYWYQQKSSQAPKLLFHYYDKDFNNEADTPDNFQSRRPNTSFCFLDIRSPGLGDTAMYLCATRQPGQGAYEQFFGPGTRLTVL.

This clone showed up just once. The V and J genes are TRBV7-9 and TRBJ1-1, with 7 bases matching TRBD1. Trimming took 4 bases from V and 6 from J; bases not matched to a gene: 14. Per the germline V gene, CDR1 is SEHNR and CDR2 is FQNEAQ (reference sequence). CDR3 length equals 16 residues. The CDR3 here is CASSSPQGIGTPEAFF. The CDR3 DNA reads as TGTGCCAGCAGCTCTCCACAGGGGATAGGGACCCCTGAAGCTTTCTTT. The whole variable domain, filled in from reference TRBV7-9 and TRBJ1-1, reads DTGVSQNPRHKITKRGQNVTFRCDPISEHNRLYWYRQTLGQGPEFLTYFQNEAQLEKSRLLSDRFSAERPKGSFSTLEIQRTEQGDSAMYLCASSSPQGIGTPEAFFGQGTRLTVV.

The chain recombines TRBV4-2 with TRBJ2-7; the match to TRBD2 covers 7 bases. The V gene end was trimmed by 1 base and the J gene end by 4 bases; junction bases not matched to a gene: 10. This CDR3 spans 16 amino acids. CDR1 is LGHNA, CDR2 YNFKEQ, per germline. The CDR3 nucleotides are TGTGCCAGCAGCCAAGGAGCGGGGCTTTTAGGGTACGAGCAGTACTTC. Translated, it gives CASSQGAGLLGYEQYF.

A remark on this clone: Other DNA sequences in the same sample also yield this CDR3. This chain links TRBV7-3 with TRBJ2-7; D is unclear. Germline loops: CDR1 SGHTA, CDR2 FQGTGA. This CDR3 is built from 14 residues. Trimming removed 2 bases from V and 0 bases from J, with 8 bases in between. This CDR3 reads CASSLSGSSYEQYF. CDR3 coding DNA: TGTGCCAGCAGCTTATCCGGAAGCTCCTACGAGCAGTACTTC.

CDR3: CASSTDTQYF. CDR3 coding DNA: TGTGCCAGCAGCACAGATACGCAGTATTTT. J is TRBJ2-3 and V is TRBV25-1; D is ambiguous. V was cut by 6 bases and J by 2 bases, with 0 bases left in between. The CDR3 runs 10 residues. CDR1 MGHDK and CDR2 SYGVNS come from the germline V gene.

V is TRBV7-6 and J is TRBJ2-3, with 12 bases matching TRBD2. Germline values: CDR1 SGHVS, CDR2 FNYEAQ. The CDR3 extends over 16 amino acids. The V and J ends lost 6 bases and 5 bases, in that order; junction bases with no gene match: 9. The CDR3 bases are TGTGCCAGCAGGCCCAGACTAGCGGGAGATCAAGATACGCAGTATTTT. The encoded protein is CASRPRLAGDQDTQYF.

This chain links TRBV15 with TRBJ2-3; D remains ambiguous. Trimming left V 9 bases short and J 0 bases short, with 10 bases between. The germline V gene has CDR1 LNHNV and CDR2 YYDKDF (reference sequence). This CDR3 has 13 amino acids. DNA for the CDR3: TGTGCCACGAGAGACTGGAGCACAGATACGCAGTATTTT. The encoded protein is CATRDWSTDTQYF.

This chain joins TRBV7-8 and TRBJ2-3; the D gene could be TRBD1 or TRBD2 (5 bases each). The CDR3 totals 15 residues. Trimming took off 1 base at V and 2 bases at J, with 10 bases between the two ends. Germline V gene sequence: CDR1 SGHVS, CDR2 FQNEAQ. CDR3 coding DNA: TGTGCCAGCAGCTTAGGTGCAGGGACCACAGATACGCAGTATTTT. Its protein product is CASSLGAGTTDTQYF.